These T cell receptor beta chains were read from a single sample in a study of CD8 T cells in Susac syndrome. TCRdb independently ran MiXCR on the immunoSEQ multiplex PCR reads; one entry per CDR3 protein. This sample has approximately 74,000 distinct CDR3 sequences, with nearly 95% found just once. The specimen sequenced was CD8+ T cells from PBMCs. Source of these receptors: a human donor with Susac syndrome. The CDR3 runs from the conserved cysteine through the conserved F or W. D genes are given only for firm matches. Size is omitted from some rows. Given values are once, few, many or a class for expanded clones.

D gene: .; clone size: .; J gene: TRBJ1-1; V gene: TRBV5-4; CDR3 DNA: TGTGCCAGCAGTTCGGACTGGGATGACACTGAAGCTTTCTTT; CDR3 protein: CASSSDWDDTEAFF
D gene: .; clone size: once; J gene: TRBJ2-7; V gene: TRBV28; CDR3 DNA: TGTGCCAGCAGCTTTGTAGCGCGCTCCTACGAGCAGTACTTC; CDR3 protein: CASSFVARSYEQYF
D gene: TRBD2; clone size: .; J gene: TRBJ2-7; V gene: TRBV7-9; CDR3 DNA: TGTGCCAGCAGCAACCCGGGACTAGCGGGGGAGAGCTCCTACGAGCAGTACTTC; CDR3 protein: CASSNPGLAGESSYEQYF
D gene: TRBD1; clone size: .; J gene: TRBJ2-5; V gene: TRBV19; CDR3 DNA: TGTGCCAGTAGTCCCGACAGGGAGTCCCAAGAGACCCAGTACTTC; CDR3 protein: CASSPDRESQETQYF
D gene: .; clone size: once; J gene: TRBJ1-2; V gene: TRBV20-1; CDR3 DNA: TGCAGTGCCGCCACAGCTAACTATGGCTACACCTTC; CDR3 protein: CSAATANYGYTF
D gene: .; clone size: .; J gene: TRBJ2-7; V gene: TRBV20-1; CDR3 DNA: TGCAGTGCTAGAGATCCCCCCGGGAGAGGGTACGAGCAGTACTTC; CDR3 protein: CSARDPPGRGYEQYF
D gene: TRBD2; clone size: once; J gene: TRBJ2-7; V gene: TRBV5-5; CDR3 DNA: TGTGCCAGCAGCTTGGCCAGCGGGGGGATCGAGCAGTACTTC; CDR3 protein: CASSLASGGIEQYF
D gene: TRBD1; clone size: .; J gene: TRBJ1-1; V gene: TRBV4-1; CDR3 DNA: TGCGCCAGCAGCTACGACAGGGAGGGTGAAGCTTTCTTT; CDR3 protein: CASSYDREGEAFF
D gene: .; clone size: .; J gene: TRBJ1-2; V gene: TRBV27; CDR3 DNA: TGTGCCAGCAGTTTACAGCCAGCCGGCTATGGCTACACCTTC; CDR3 protein: CASSLQPAGYGYTF
D gene: TRBD2; clone size: .; J gene: TRBJ2-5; V gene: TRBV7-9; CDR3 DNA: TGTGCCAGCAGCCCCGGGGGACTAGCGGTACAAGAGACCCAGTACTTC; CDR3 protein: CASSPGGLAVQETQYF
D gene: .; clone size: .; J gene: TRBJ2-1; V gene: TRBV30; CDR3 DNA: TGTGCCTGGGAAAGCAATGAGCAGTTCTTC; CDR3 protein: CAWESNEQFF
D gene: TRBD2; clone size: .; J gene: TRBJ2-1; V gene: TRBV7-9; CDR3 DNA: TGTGCCAGCAGCCCCCAGCGCCGGCGGGAGGACAATGAGCAGTTCTTC; CDR3 protein: CASSPQRRREDNEQFF
D gene: .; clone size: .; J gene: TRBJ2-7; V gene: TRBV20-1; CDR3 DNA: TGCAGTGCCACCCCGCTGAGCGGCGCGAGCTCCTACGAGCAGTACTTC; CDR3 protein: CSATPLSGASSYEQYF
D gene: .; clone size: .; J gene: TRBJ1-2; V gene: TRBV7-2; CDR3 DNA: TGTGCCAGCAGCTTAGCCGGACGGGTGGCTAACTATGGCTACACCTTC; CDR3 protein: CASSLAGRVANYGYTF
D gene: .; clone size: .; J gene: TRBJ1-1; V gene: TRBV7-9; CDR3 DNA: TGTGCCAGCACCATAAGTCGGGTGAACACTGAAGCTTTCTTT; CDR3 protein: CASTISRVNTEAFF
D gene: TRBD2; clone size: .; J gene: TRBJ2-7; V gene: TRBV5-1; CDR3 DNA: TGCGCCAGCAGCTGCGTGACTAGCGCGGCAGAGGAGCAGTACTTC; CDR3 protein: CASSCVTSAAEEQYF
D gene: .; clone size: .; J gene: TRBJ2-1; V gene: TRBV7-9; CDR3 DNA: TGTGCCAGCAGCCCGGCCGGGAGCTCCTACAATGAGCAGTTCTTC; CDR3 protein: CASSPAGSSYNEQFF
D gene: .; clone size: .; J gene: TRBJ1-3; V gene: TRBV23-1; CDR3 DNA: TGCGCCAGCAGTCATCTGAACCGGACCGACTTATCCTCCTCTGGAAACACCATATATTTT; CDR3 protein: CASSHLNRTDLSSSGNTIYF
D gene: .; clone size: .; J gene: TRBJ1-2; V gene: TRBV29-1; CDR3 DNA: TGCAGCGTATATATCTATGGCTACACCTTC; CDR3 protein: CSVYIYGYTF
D gene: TRBD2; clone size: once; J gene: TRBJ2-7; V gene: TRBV20-1; CDR3 DNA: TGCAGTGCTAGACCTCTAGCGGGGGGGTTCTACGAGCAGTACTTC; CDR3 protein: CSARPLAGGFYEQYF
D gene: .; clone size: .; J gene: TRBJ2-1; V gene: TRBV20-1; CDR3 DNA: TGCAGTGCTAGAGACCCCACAACGAGGACCTACAATGAGCAGTTCTTC; CDR3 protein: CSARDPTTRTYNEQFF
D gene: .; clone size: .; J gene: TRBJ2-3; V gene: TRBV5-4; CDR3 DNA: TGTGCCAGCAGCTTTTTCACTGGCCATTACACAGATACGCAGTATTTT; CDR3 protein: CASSFFTGHYTDTQYF
D gene: TRBD2; clone size: .; J gene: TRBJ2-5; V gene: TRBV13; CDR3 DNA: TGTGCCAGCAGCATCGTAGGACTAGCCGACCAAGAGACCCAGTACTTC; CDR3 protein: CASSIVGLADQETQYF
D gene: .; clone size: .; J gene: TRBJ2-5; V gene: TRBV7-2; CDR3 DNA: TGTGCCAGCAGCTACCCACCGGGACTGGTGTACTTC; CDR3 protein: CASSYPPGLVYF
D gene: .; clone size: .; J gene: TRBJ2-3; V gene: TRBV6-1; CDR3 DNA: TGTGCCAGCAGTGTTCGGTCGACGAGAGACACAGATACGCAGTATTTT; CDR3 protein: CASSVRSTRDTDTQYF
D gene: TRBD2; clone size: .; J gene: TRBJ2-3; V gene: TRBV5-1; CDR3 DNA: TGCGCCAGCAGCTTGGATCCGGGGGGAGATACGCAGTATTTT; CDR3 protein: CASSLDPGGDTQYF
D gene: .; clone size: .; J gene: TRBJ2-1; V gene: TRBV7-9; CDR3 DNA: TGTGCCAGCGACTTTACGGGCAATGAGCAGTTCTTC; CDR3 protein: CASDFTGNEQFF
D gene: TRBD2; clone size: few; J gene: TRBJ2-5; V gene: TRBV7-2; CDR3 DNA: TGTGCCAGCAGCTTCGGGCTAGCGGGGGGGCCTGGCGAGACCCAGTACTTC; CDR3 protein: CASSFGLAGGPGETQYF
D gene: .; clone size: .; J gene: TRBJ2-3; V gene: TRBV6-5; CDR3 DNA: TGTGCCAGCAGTTACCAAGCCGGACTCACTAATACGCAGTATTTT; CDR3 protein: CASSYQAGLTNTQYF
D gene: .; clone size: .; J gene: TRBJ2-7; V gene: TRBV27; CDR3 DNA: TGTGCCAGCAGTTTAGCGGGGGCTTACGAGCAGTACTTC; CDR3 protein: CASSLAGAYEQYF
D gene: .; clone size: .; J gene: TRBJ2-7; V gene: TRBV25-1; CDR3 DNA: TGTGCCAGCAGTTTTCACAGTACCTACGAGCAGTACTTC; CDR3 protein: CASSFHSTYEQYF
D gene: .; clone size: .; J gene: TRBJ2-7; V gene: TRBV30; CDR3 DNA: TGTGCCTGGAGTGCGACTACCTACGAGCAGTACTTC; CDR3 protein: CAWSATTYEQYF
D gene: TRBD2; clone size: .; J gene: TRBJ2-1; V gene: TRBV20-1; CDR3 DNA: TGCAGTGCTAGACTAGCGGTTCCCTACAATGAGCAGTTCTTC; CDR3 protein: CSARLAVPYNEQFF
D gene: TRBD1; clone size: .; J gene: TRBJ2-7; V gene: TRBV5-1; CDR3 DNA: TGCGCCAGCAGCTCCCGGGACAGGGACGAGCAGTACTTC; CDR3 protein: CASSSRDRDEQYF
D gene: .; clone size: .; J gene: TRBJ2-5; V gene: TRBV19; CDR3 DNA: TGTGCCAGTAGTATATCCTCGGAAGGGACCCAGTACTTC; CDR3 protein: CASSISSEGTQYF
D gene: TRBD1; clone size: .; J gene: TRBJ2-2; V gene: TRBV24-1; CDR3 DNA: TGTGCCACCAGTGATGCTGGGACAGGGGGGTTATCCGGGGAGCTGTTTTTT; CDR3 protein: CATSDAGTGGLSGELFF
D gene: .; clone size: .; J gene: TRBJ1-5; V gene: TRBV2; CDR3 DNA: TGTGCCAGCAGCGGACGGAATAGCAATCAGCCCCAGCATTTT; CDR3 protein: CASSGRNSNQPQHF
D gene: TRBD1; clone size: .; J gene: TRBJ2-3; V gene: TRBV6-4; CDR3 DNA: TGTGCCAGCAGTGACAACGGACAGGGTTCTTCGTCGCAGTATTTT; CDR3 protein: CASSDNGQGSSSQYF
D gene: .; clone size: few; J gene: TRBJ2-7; V gene: TRBV14; CDR3 DNA: TGTGCCAGCAGCCAAGACAACGTTCTAGTAAACAGCGAGCAGTACTTC; CDR3 protein: CASSQDNVLVNSEQYF
D gene: .; clone size: .; J gene: TRBJ1-5; V gene: TRBV18; CDR3 DNA: TGTGCCAGCTCACCAGGGGGCGAGCAGCCCCAGCATTTT; CDR3 protein: CASSPGGEQPQHF
D gene: .; clone size: .; J gene: TRBJ1-5; V gene: TRBV2; CDR3 DNA: TGTGCCAGCAGTGAGAGGATTTATAGCAATCAGCCCCAGCATTTT; CDR3 protein: CASSERIYSNQPQHF
D gene: TRBD1; clone size: .; J gene: TRBJ1-1; V gene: TRBV12-3/TRBV12-4; CDR3 DNA: TGTGCCAGCAGGCTGACAGGGGTGAACACTGAAGCTTTCTTT; CDR3 protein: CASRLTGVNTEAFF
D gene: .; clone size: .; J gene: TRBJ2-1; V gene: TRBV27; CDR3 DNA: TGTGCCAGCACCGACTACAATGAGCAGTTCTTC; CDR3 protein: CASTDYNEQFF